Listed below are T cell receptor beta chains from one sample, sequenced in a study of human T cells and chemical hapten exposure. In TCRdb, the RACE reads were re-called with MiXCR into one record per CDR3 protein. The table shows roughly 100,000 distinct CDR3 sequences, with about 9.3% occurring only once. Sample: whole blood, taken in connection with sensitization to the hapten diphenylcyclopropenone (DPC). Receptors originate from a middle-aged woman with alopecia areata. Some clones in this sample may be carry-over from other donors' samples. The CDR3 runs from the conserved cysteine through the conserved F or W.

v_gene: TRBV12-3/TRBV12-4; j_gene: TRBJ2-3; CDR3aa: CASSTTSGRAVDTQYF
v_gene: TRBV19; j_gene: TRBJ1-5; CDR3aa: CASSVQGVGNQPQHF
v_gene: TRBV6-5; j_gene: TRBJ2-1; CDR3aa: CASSYLQGNEQFF
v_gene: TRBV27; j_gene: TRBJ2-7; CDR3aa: CASSLYQYSYEQYF
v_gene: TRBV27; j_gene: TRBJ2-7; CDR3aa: CASSRPGTGYEQYF
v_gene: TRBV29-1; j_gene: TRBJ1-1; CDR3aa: CSTGRMNTEAFF
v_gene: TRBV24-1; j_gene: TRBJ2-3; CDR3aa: CATSDLPWTGDPYTQYF
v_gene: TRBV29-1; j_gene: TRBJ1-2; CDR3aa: CSVGREDYGYTF
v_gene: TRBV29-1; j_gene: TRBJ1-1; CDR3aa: CSVGLLGGDNPGFTEAFF
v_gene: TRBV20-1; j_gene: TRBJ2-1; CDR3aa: CSARRWRASYNEQFF
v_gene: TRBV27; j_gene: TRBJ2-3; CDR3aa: CASSLSGPFGTSTDTQYF
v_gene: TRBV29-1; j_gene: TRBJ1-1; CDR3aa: CSADGAFF
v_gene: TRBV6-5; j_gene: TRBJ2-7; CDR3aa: CASSSRGEGQYF
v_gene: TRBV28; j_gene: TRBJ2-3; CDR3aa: CASSWGLAGDPDTQYF
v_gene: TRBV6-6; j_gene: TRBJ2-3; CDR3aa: CASSSAGGPRHTDTQYF
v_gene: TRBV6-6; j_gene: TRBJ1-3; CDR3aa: CASSYSHTSGNTIYF
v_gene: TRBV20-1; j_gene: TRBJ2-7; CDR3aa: CSARLPRANHEQYF
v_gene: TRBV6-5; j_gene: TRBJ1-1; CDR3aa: CASSSQGRNTEAFF
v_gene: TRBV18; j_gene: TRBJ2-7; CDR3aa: CASSEGLEREQYF
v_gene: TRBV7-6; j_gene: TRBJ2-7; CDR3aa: CASSRTGGEQYF
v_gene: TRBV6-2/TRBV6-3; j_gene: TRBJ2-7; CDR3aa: CASTTLGEQYF
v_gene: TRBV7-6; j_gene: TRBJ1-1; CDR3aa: CASSSDQGSGTEAFF
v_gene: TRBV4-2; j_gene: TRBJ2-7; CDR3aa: CASSQDLGTLYEQYF
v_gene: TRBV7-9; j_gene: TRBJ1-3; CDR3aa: CASSLSTTGNTIYF
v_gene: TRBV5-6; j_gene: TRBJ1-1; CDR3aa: CASSLARGLDGTEAFF
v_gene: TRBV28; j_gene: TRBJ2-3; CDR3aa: CASSLYALTDTQYF
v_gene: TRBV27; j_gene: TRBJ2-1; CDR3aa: CASSWMAAGEQFF
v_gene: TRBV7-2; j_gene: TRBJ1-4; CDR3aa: CASSLRGQGPTNEKLFF
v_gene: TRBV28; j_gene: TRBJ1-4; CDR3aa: CASSIGGQGEKLFF
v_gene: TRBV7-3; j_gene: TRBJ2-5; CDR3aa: CASSVMAGVGETQYF
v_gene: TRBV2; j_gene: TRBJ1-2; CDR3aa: CASSGQGGHGYTF
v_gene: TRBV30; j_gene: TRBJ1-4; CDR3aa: CAWSVPGRSNEKLFF
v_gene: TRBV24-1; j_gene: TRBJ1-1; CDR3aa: CATRGGDRVTEAFF
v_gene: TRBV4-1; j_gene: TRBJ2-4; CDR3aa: CASSQDVAGGQNIQYF
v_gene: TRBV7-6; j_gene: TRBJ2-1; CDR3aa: CASKKQGAGDEQFF
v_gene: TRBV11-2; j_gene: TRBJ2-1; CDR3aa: CASTSTGTDNEQFF
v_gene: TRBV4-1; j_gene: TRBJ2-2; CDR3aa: CASSQDSNTGELFF
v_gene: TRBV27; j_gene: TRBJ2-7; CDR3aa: CASSKNRVTSYEQYF
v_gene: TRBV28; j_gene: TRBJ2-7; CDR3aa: CASHAPAPTYEQYF
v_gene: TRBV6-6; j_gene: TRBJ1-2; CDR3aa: CATQLDRDYGYTF
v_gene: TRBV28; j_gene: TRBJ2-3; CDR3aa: CASSLPNFSTDTQYF
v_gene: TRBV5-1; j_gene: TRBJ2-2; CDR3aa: CASSTGTSGRNTGELFF
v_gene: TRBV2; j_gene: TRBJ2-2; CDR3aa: CASSAGSGSPGAGELFF
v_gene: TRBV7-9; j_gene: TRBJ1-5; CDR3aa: CASSRRAAHSNQPQHF
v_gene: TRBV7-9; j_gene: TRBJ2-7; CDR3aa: CASSPDVGTSGSYEQYF
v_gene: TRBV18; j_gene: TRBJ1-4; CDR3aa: CASSQGRSTTNEKLFF
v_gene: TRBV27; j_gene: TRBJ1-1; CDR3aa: CASSLLGGDTEAFF
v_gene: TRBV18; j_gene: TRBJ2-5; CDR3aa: CASSPTSGTIQETQYF
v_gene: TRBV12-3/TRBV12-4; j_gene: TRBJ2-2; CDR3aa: CASSFGGLDTGELFF
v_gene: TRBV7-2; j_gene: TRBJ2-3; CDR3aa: CASRQGSADTQYF
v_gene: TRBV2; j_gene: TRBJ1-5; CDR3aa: CASRGMDTTNQPQHF
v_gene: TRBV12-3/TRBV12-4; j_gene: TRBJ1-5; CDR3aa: CASSFSGLSNQPQHF
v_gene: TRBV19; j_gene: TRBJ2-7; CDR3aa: CASSKTQGPAYEQYF
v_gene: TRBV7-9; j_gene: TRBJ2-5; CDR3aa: CASSLQGPAGTQYF
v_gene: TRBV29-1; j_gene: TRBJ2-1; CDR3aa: CSVRQGAQGANYNEQFF
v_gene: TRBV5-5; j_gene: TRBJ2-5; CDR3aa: CASSLGIAVDQETQYF
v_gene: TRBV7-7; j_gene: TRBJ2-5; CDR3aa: CASSLGAGGYQETQYF
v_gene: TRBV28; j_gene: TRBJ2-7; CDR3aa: CASSYSSGTSAEQYF
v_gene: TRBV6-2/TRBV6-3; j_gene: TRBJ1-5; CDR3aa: CASSYYTDSNQPQHF
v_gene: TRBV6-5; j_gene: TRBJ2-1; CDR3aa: CASSYSAGGPDEQFF